A single sample is the source of the 16 T cell receptor beta chains below, sequenced in a study of blood T cell repertoires in COVID-19. The table came from immunoSEQ multiplex PCR; TCRdb's copy has only in-frame clones and leaves some out. The data show about 300,000 clones, with around 92% seen just once and under 8% held by the top ten. The specimen was peripheral blood. These receptors were taken from a man in his late teens or twenties who had recovered from COVID-19.

The genes are TRBV5-1 and TRBJ1-2; 7 positions agree with TRBD1. Trimming took 7 bases from V and 8 from J; bases not matched to a gene: 17. The CDR3 contains 15 residues. Germline V CDR1 and CDR2: SGHRS, YFSETQ. The CDR3 loop is CASRRDGTVLLGYTF. The CDR3 DNA sequence: TGCGCCAGCCGTAGGGACGGGACAGTTTTATTAGGCTACACCTTC.

J is TRBJ2-7 and V is TRBV4-2, with 9 bases lining up with TRBD2. The CDR3 is 16 residues long. Trimming cost V 0 bases and J 7 bases; bases outside gene matches: 10. CDR1 and CDR2 (germline): LGHNA, YNFKEQ. The CDR3 loop is CASSQDPSGVLTEQYF. The CDR3 region has the DNA TGTGCCAGCAGCCAAGATCCTAGCGGGGTTTTGACAGAGCAGTACTTC.

The chain links TRBV19 to TRBJ1-4; possible D gene TRBD1, 5 bases. Germline values: CDR1 LNHDA, CDR2 SQIVND (reference sequence). Trimming stripped 7 bases from V and 0 bases from J, with 21 bases between. The CDR3 is made up of 18 amino acids. The chain's CDR3 is CASTTLGGGNPTNEKLFF. DNA for the CDR3: TGTGCCAGTACCACCCTCGGGGGAGGTAATCCAACTAATGAAAAACTGTTTTTT.

The CDR3 DNA is TGCGCCAGCAGCCTACCGACTAGCGGGGGGGCTAGTACCTACAATGAGCAGTTCTTC. Its protein product is CASSLPTSGGASTYNEQFF. The genes are TRBV5-1 and TRBJ2-1, with 14 bases identical to TRBD2. The V segment lost 4 bases and the J segment 2 bases; nucleotides outside the gene matches: 11. CDR1 SGHRS and CDR2 YFSETQ come from the germline V gene. This CDR3 contains 19 residues.

V is TRBV7-6 and J is TRBJ2-1; 8 nucleotides align to TRBD1. The CDR3 has 14 amino acids. The ends lost 2 bases at V and 6 bases at J; junction bases unmatched: 3. Germline V gives CDR1 SGHVS, CDR2 FNYEAQ. The CDR3 here is CASSLQGALNEQFF. The CDR3 DNA follows: TGTGCCAGCAGCTTACAGGGGGCCCTCAATGAGCAGTTCTTC.

The CDR3 nucleotides read TGCGCCAGCAGCTTGGGGGGCACGAAGGCCACTGAAGCTTTCTTT. It translates to CASSLGGTKATEAFF. The chain carries TRBV5-1 and TRBJ1-1; D may be TRBD1 (5 bases). The V gene's germline CDR1 is SGHRS and CDR2 YFSETQ. Trimming removed 0 bases from V and 4 bases from J, with 13 bases in between. The CDR3 consists of 15 residues.

CDR3 sequence reads: CTSSQGPLAEVPEQFF. Written as DNA, the CDR3 is TGCACCAGCAGCCAAGGCCCACTAGCGGAGGTACCTGAGCAGTTCTTC. The rearrangement uses TRBV1 and TRBJ2-1; TRBD2, as called in the table, went unchecked against the DNA. TRBV1 is flagged as a pseudogene. The CDR3 has 16 amino acids.

V is TRBV15 and J is TRBJ1-4; D perhaps matches TRBD1 (6 bases). This CDR3 has 14 amino acids. Germline values: CDR1 LNHNV, CDR2 YYDKDF (reference sequence). Trimming took 3 bases from V and 3 from J, leaving 8 bases between them. The chain's CDR3 is CATSRTGSNEKLFF. In nucleotides, the CDR3 is TGTGCCACCAGCAGGACAGGTTCTAATGAAAAACTGTTTTTT.

CDR3: CATSEDGYTF. Written as DNA, the CDR3 is TGTGCCACCAGCGAGGATGGCTACACCTTC. V is TRBV15 and J is TRBJ1-2; no clear D. Germline V gene data show CDR1 as LNHNV and CDR2 as YYDKDF (reference sequence). The CDR3 has 10 residues. V lost 5 bases, J lost 6 bases, and 4 bases lay in between.

The chain couples TRBV10-1 to TRBJ2-1; no firm D call. CDR3 size: 13 residues. Trimming left V 6 bases short and J 9 bases short, with 15 bases between. The germline V gene encodes CDR1 WNHNN and CDR2 SYGVQD (reference sequence). DNA for the CDR3: TGCGCCAGCAGCCCCCGATCCCGGTTTGAGCAGTTCTTC. Translation: CASSPRSRFEQFF.

The chain couples TRBV2 to TRBJ1-2; 9 nucleotides match TRBD1. Per the germline V gene, CDR1 is SNHLY and CDR2 is FYNNEI. V was clipped by 9 bases and J by 3 bases; unmatched bases: 5. The CDR3 has 13 residues. Here the CDR3 reads CASRQGVDYGYTF. The DNA for the CDR3 is TGTGCCAGTCGACAGGGGGTGGACTATGGCTACACCTTC.

This chain links TRBV5-1 with TRBJ1-1; D remains ambiguous. V dropped 1 base and J dropped 0 bases, with 7 bases sitting between them. The CDR3 consists of 14 residues. From germline, CDR1 is SGHRS and CDR2 YFSETQ. The CDR3 DNA sequence: TGCGCCAGCAGCTTGATAAATTTGAACACTGAAGCTTTCTTT. Protein sequence: CASSLINLNTEAFF.

This clone has only one observation. V and J are TRBV27 and TRBJ1-2; D perhaps matches TRBD1 (6 bases). V dropped 6 bases and J dropped 4 bases, with 18 bases sitting between them. The CDR3 is 15 residues long. The germline gives CDR1 MNHEY, CDR2 SMNVEV (reference sequence). CDR3 in amino acids: CASSDSPQGGYGYTF. In nucleotides, the CDR3 is TGTGCCAGCAGCGACTCACCACAGGGTGGCTATGGCTACACCTTC.

The chain combines TRBV3-1 (or the pseudogene TRBV3-2) with TRBJ1-1; D unresolved. CDR1 LGHDT and CDR2 YNNKEL come from the germline V gene (reference sequence). Trimming left V 3 bases short and J 0 bases short, with 14 bases between. CDR3 length equals 16 residues. The CDR3 region is CASSHDTFTMNTEAFF. The CDR3 DNA sequence: TGTGCCAGCAGCCACGACACCTTTACAATGAACACTGAAGCTTTCTTT.

The rearrangement uses TRBV6-2 or TRBV6-3 and TRBJ2-3, with 9 bases identical to TRBD2. The germline gives CDR1 MNHEY, CDR2 SVGEGT. This CDR3 comprises 18 residues. Trimming at V came to 3 bases and at J to 5 bases, leaving 15 bases not matched to a gene. This CDR3 is CASSYSRAGGPLKDTQYF. Written as DNA, the CDR3 is TGTGCCAGCAGTTATAGTCGGGCGGGGGGGCCGTTGAAAGATACGCAGTATTTT.

The chain recombines TRBV12-3 or TRBV12-4 with TRBJ1-1; no firm D call. CDR3 length: 13 residues. The V gene lost 6 bases and the J gene lost 8 bases, with 16 bases spanning the gap. CDR3 residues: CASRSVSLGEAFF. DNA of the CDR3: TGTGCCAGCAGGTCTGTCTCGCTCGGGGAAGCTTTCTTT.